This passage covers 32 T cell receptor beta chains from one sample sequenced in a study of blood T cell repertoires in COVID-19. TCRdb keeps only in-frame clones here, not all; method: immunoSEQ multiplex PCR. This sample has over 200,000 clones, with 80% to 95% found just once. Material for sequencing was peripheral blood. The receptor source for this set is a person between 18 and 35 years old with COVID-19, enrolled during active disease.

This clone showed up just once. The J gene is TRBJ1-2, the V gene TRBV24-1, with D possibly being TRBD1 (5 bases). The CDR3 is 13 amino acids. CDR1 is KGHDR, CDR2 SFDVKD, per germline. V was cut by 7 bases and J by 2 bases, with 10 bases left in between. The CDR3 DNA sequence: TGTGCCACCAGCGGGGGATGGAACTATGGCTACACCTTC. This translates into CATSGGWNYGYTF.

The chain uses TRBV9 and TRBJ2-5, with D perhaps matching TRBD1 (5 bases). V lost 0 bases and J lost 7, with 10 bases in between. Germline assignment: CDR1 SGDLS and CDR2 YYNGEE. This CDR3 spans 13 amino acids. CDR3 sequence reads: CASSVEGSGTQYF. The CDR3, as DNA: TGTGCCAGCAGCGTAGAGGGGTCCGGGACCCAGTACTTC.

The chain employs TRBV3-1 (or the pseudogene TRBV3-2) and TRBJ2-5; maybe TRBD2 (7 bases). V gave up 10 bases and J gave up 5 bases, with 26 bases separating them. This CDR3 comprises 16 residues. Germline V gene sequence: CDR1 LGHDT, CDR2 YNNKEL (reference sequence). The CDR3 spells CATEEKGGGPKETQYF. The CDR3, as DNA: TGTGCCACCGAGGAGAAGGGGGGAGGGCCAAAGGAGACCCAGTACTTC.

The chain uses TRBV15 and TRBJ1-5; 8 nucleotides align to TRBD1. The CDR3 runs 14 residues. Germline-derived CDR1 and CDR2 are LNHNV and YYDKDF (reference sequence). V lost 4 bases to trimming and J lost 7 bases; unmatched junction nucleotides: 6. The CDR3 loop reads CATSTQGAHQPQHF. The CDR3 nucleotides are TGTGCCACCAGCACCCAGGGGGCCCACCAGCCCCAGCATTTT. The whole variable domain, filled in from reference TRBV15 and TRBJ1-5, reads DAMVIQNPRYQVTQFGKPVTLSCSQTLNHNVMYWYQQKSSQAPKLLFHYYDKDFNNEADTPDNFQSRRPNTSFCFLDIRSPGLGDTAMYLCATSTQGAHQPQHFGDGTRLSIL.

V gene TRBV6-5 combines with J gene TRBJ1-1; the D gene is possibly TRBD1 (5 bases). Germline V gives CDR1 MNHEY, CDR2 SVGAGI. CDR3 size: 13 residues. V dropped 7 bases and J dropped 5 bases, with 14 bases sitting between them. CDR3 amino acids: CASTPNGGTEAFF. The CDR3 DNA reads as TGTGCCAGCACACCCAACGGGGGAACTGAAGCTTTCTTT.

The chain couples TRBV27 to TRBJ1-4; TRBD1 might be the D (5 bases). This CDR3 has 15 amino acids. Trimming removed 5 bases from V and 4 bases from J, with 14 bases in between. Germline loops: CDR1 MNHEY, CDR2 SMNVEV (reference sequence). CDR3 nucleotides: TGTGCCAGCAGTCCGCTCAGGGAAGATAATGAAAAACTGTTTTTT. It encodes CASSPLREDNEKLFF. Supplemented by reference TRBV27 and TRBJ1-4, the full variable domain reads EAQVTQNPRYLITVTGKKLTVTCSQNMNHEYMSWYRQDPGLGLRQIYYSMNVEVTDKGDVPEGYKVSRKEKRNFPLILESPSPNQTSLYFCASSPLREDNEKLFFGSGTQLSVL.

The chain recombines TRBV6-2 or TRBV6-3 with TRBJ1-4; D uncertain. CDR3 length equals 14 residues. With 0 bases removed from V and 8 bases from J, the gap between germline ends came to 10 bases. CDR1 and CDR2 from the germline V gene are MNHEY and SVGEGT. The CDR3 protein is CASSYSRREEKLFF. Written as DNA, the CDR3 is TGTGCCAGCAGTTACTCGCGCCGCGAAGAAAAACTGTTTTTT.

The genes are TRBV27 and TRBJ2-1; 11 bases are a match to TRBD2. The trim removed 6 bases at V and 5 bases at J, leaving 6 bases unmatched. The CDR3 loop spans 15 amino acids. CDR1 and CDR2 from the germline V gene are MNHEY and SMNVEV (reference sequence). The CDR3 nucleotides read TGTGCCAGCAGCCCGGGGACTAGCGGCCACAATGAGCAGTTCTTC. Translated, it gives CASSPGTSGHNEQFF.

The rearrangement links TRBV27 to TRBJ2-2, with 8 bases lining up with TRBD2. Trimming took 1 base from V and 0 from J; bases not matched to a gene: 7. CDR3 length: 18 residues. Germline CDR1 reads MNHEY; CDR2 reads SMNVEV (reference sequence). The chain's CDR3 is CASSLLLAGHSNTGELFF. CDR3 in DNA: TGTGCCAGCAGTTTATTGCTAGCGGGCCATTCGAACACCGGGGAGCTGTTTTTT.

V and J are TRBV18 and TRBJ1-4; 7 bases agree with TRBD1. Germline V gene sequence: CDR1 KGHSH, CDR2 LQKENI. The length of the CDR3 is 15 residues. V shed 6 bases and J 6 bases; nucleotides not matched to a gene: 10. The CDR3 DNA is TGTGCCAGCTCCTTTTCCGGGACAGCGGATGAAAAACTGTTTTTT. It specifies CASSFSGTADEKLFF. Variable domain in full (rest from reference TRBV18 and TRBJ1-4): NAGVMQNPRHLVRRRGQEARLRCSPMKGHSHVYWYRQLPEEGLKFMVYLQKENIIDESGMPKERFSAEFPKEGPSILRIQQVVRGDSAAYFCASSFSGTADEKLFFGSGTQLSVL.

The chain joins TRBV6-2 or TRBV6-3 to TRBJ2-1, with 7 bases aligning to TRBD2. CDR1 is MNHEY, CDR2 SVGEGT, per germline. The V segment lost 5 bases and the J segment 5 bases; nucleotides outside the gene matches: 3. The CDR3 consists of 13 residues. The CDR3 nucleotides read TGTGCCAGCAGTCGACTAGCTCACAATGAGCAGTTCTTC. Amino acids: CASSRLAHNEQFF.

The chain links TRBV10-3 to TRBJ2-3; 7 positions agree with TRBD2. The length of the CDR3 is 15 residues. Unmatched junction bases numbered 18, after V lost 10 bases and J lost 8 bases. Per germline, CDR1 ENHRY and CDR2 SYGVKD. This CDR3 is CANRGDGSESGTQYF. The CDR3 coding sequence is TGTGCCAACCGGGGGGACGGGAGTGAAAGTGGTACGCAGTATTTT.

V is TRBV5-4 and J is TRBJ2-5, with 7 nucleotides matching TRBD1. Looked up from germline, CDR1 is SGHNT and CDR2 is YYREEE (reference sequence). The CDR3 loop spans 15 amino acids. The ends lost 0 bases at V and 5 bases at J; junction bases unmatched: 7. The CDR3 DNA reads as TGTGCCAGCAGCTTGGACTCTACAGGGGTGGAGACCCAGTACTTC. Its protein is CASSLDSTGVETQYF.

The rearrangement uses TRBV27 and TRBJ2-2, with D tentatively TRBD2 (5 bases). Germline CDR1 is MNHEY and CDR2 is SMNVEV (reference sequence). The CDR3 covers 13 residues. Trimming removed 4 bases from V and 6 bases from J, with 9 bases in between. In DNA form, the CDR3 reads TGTGCCAGCAGTTCGAGCGGTCCCGGGGAGCTGTTTTTT. This encodes CASSSSGPGELFF.

The rearrangement joins TRBV27 to TRBJ2-3; TRBD1 agrees at 9 bases. The CDR3 covers 15 residues. Germline loops: CDR1 MNHEY, CDR2 SMNVEV (reference sequence). V lost 7 bases and J lost 5; bases outside the gene matches: 10. The CDR3 DNA is TGTGCCAGCACCCTCGGACAGGGGAGAGTAGATACGCAGTATTTT. This sequence encodes CASTLGQGRVDTQYF.

The rearrangement joins TRBV19 to TRBJ2-6, with 9 bases lining up with TRBD2. The CDR3 is 18 residues long. The ends lost 5 bases at V and 3 bases at J; junction bases unmatched: 11. Germline V gene sequence: CDR1 LNHDA, CDR2 SQIVND (reference sequence). CDR3 bases: TGTGCCAGTAGTCGAATCGGAGCGGGAGGCCTTGGGGCCAACGTCCTGACTTTC. This codes for CASSRIGAGGLGANVLTF.

The chain recombines TRBV2 with TRBJ1-1; no clear D. Trimming cost V 3 bases and J 11 bases, with 13 bases left between them. The CDR3 is 12 amino acids. Germline CDR1 is SNHLY and CDR2 is FYNNEI. CDR3 residues: CASSDFPGDAFF. CDR3 nucleotides: TGTGCCAGCAGTGACTTTCCGGGAGACGCTTTCTTT.

The V gene is TRBV10-1, the J gene TRBJ1-1, with 7 nucleotides matching TRBD1. The germline V gene has CDR1 WNHNN and CDR2 SYGVQD (reference sequence). The junction had 7 bases not matched to a gene; V was cut back by 5 bases and J by 7 bases. This CDR3 comprises 13 residues. In DNA, the CDR3 is TGCGCCAGCAGTACCCAAAGACAGGGTGAAGCTTTCTTT. The encoded protein is CASSTQRQGEAFF.

The chain links TRBV5-1 to TRBJ1-5, with TRBD1 identical over 7 bases. Germline V gene data show CDR1 as SGHRS and CDR2 as YFSETQ. J was trimmed by 6 bases and V by 4 bases; bases with no gene match: 4. This CDR3 is 13 amino acids long. The CDR3, as DNA: TGCGCCAGCAGCGAGGGGGCCGGTCAGCCCCAGCATTTT. Amino acid sequence: CASSEGAGQPQHF. Drawing the rest from reference TRBV5-1 and TRBJ1-5, the complete variable domain is KAGVTQTPRYLIKTRGQQVTLSCSPISGHRSVSWYQQTPGQGLQFLFEYFSETQRNKGNFPGRFSGRQFSNSRSEMNVSTLELGDSALYLCASSEGAGQPQHFGDGTRLSIL.

The chain uses TRBV24-1 and TRBJ2-3, with 9 positions matching TRBD1. V shed 4 bases, J shed 5 bases, and the junction held 9 bases outside the gene matches. The germline gives CDR1 KGHDR, CDR2 SFDVKD. The length of the CDR3 is 16 residues. CDR3: CATSDGKDRGQDTQYF. CDR3 bases: TGTGCCACCAGTGACGGCAAGGACAGGGGACAAGATACGCAGTATTTT.

This chain links TRBV28 with TRBJ2-7, with 7 bases aligning to TRBD1. Per germline, CDR1 MDHEN and CDR2 SYDVKM. The CDR3 contains 15 residues. Unmatched junction bases numbered 6, after V lost 4 bases and J lost 0 bases. The chain's CDR3 is CASSSGTVVSYEQYF. CDR3 bases: TGTGCCAGCAGTTCAGGGACAGTAGTCTCCTACGAGCAGTACTTC.

This clone has only a few counts. The gene calls are TRBV19 and TRBJ1-6; no definite D call. CDR1 and CDR2 (germline): LNHDA, SQIVND (reference sequence). The CDR3 is 14 amino acids. Between the trimmed V and J ends, which lost 4 bases and 9 bases, there was a span of 13 bases. The CDR3 coding sequence is TGTGCCAGTAGTACCCTCGGGGAGAGTTCACCCCTCCACTTT. This codes for CASSTLGESSPLHF.

This clone was counted only a few times. The chain employs TRBV2 and TRBJ2-2; 9 bases agree with TRBD1. The V and J ends lost 6 bases and 7 bases, in that order; junction bases with no gene match: 6. The CDR3 length is 14 residues. CDR1 is SNHLY, CDR2 FYNNEI, per germline. CDR3 bases: TGTGCCAGCAGGCTACAGGGGGCTGACGGGGAGCTGTTTTTT. As protein: CASRLQGADGELFF.

The chain employs TRBV5-1 and TRBJ1-4; D gene uncertain. The CDR3 has 15 amino acids. Germline V lookup: CDR1 SGHRS, CDR2 YFSETQ. V lost 6 bases, J lost 1 base, and 13 bases lay in between. CDR3 region: CASTQSGGTNEKLFF. DNA of the CDR3: TGCGCCAGCACCCAATCCGGTGGAACTAATGAAAAACTGTTTTTT.

The genes are TRBV19 and TRBJ1-2; D is unresolved. CDR3 size: 16 residues. CDR1 and CDR2 from the germline V gene are LNHDA and SQIVND (reference sequence). V was pared by 4 bases and J by 1 base, with 16 bases between. The DNA for the CDR3 is TGTGCCAGTAGTAGCCTAGCCTACGGAGATAACTATGGCTACACCTTC. Translation gives CASSSLAYGDNYGYTF.

The chain has TRBV11-2 and TRBJ2-3; 9 nucleotides match TRBD1. The CDR3 consists of 15 residues. CDR1 is SGHAT, CDR2 FQNNGV, per germline. The V segment lost 4 bases and the J segment 3 bases; nucleotides outside the gene matches: 5. CDR3 DNA sequence: TGTGCCAGCAGCTGGGGACAGGGTCATACAGATACGCAGTATTTT. The encoded protein is CASSWGQGHTDTQYF. The whole variable domain, remainder taken from reference TRBV11-2 and TRBJ2-3, is EAGVAQSPRYKIIEKRQSVAFWCNPISGHATLYWYQQILGQGPKLLIQFQNNGVVDDSQLPKDRFSAERLKGVDSTLKIQPAKLEDSAVYLCASSWGQGHTDTQYFGPGTRLTVL.

J is TRBJ1-1 and V is TRBV21-1; the table's D call TRBD1 went unverified against the DNA. TRBV21-1 is labeled a pseudogene. The CDR3 contains 13 residues. The CDR3 here is CASIGTGRTEAFF. CDR3 coding DNA: TGTGCCAGCATAGGGACAGGGAGAACTGAAGCTTTCTTT.

The V gene is TRBV4-1, the J gene TRBJ2-2, with 10 nucleotides matching TRBD2. Germline V gene sequence: CDR1 MGHRA, CDR2 YSYEKL. The CDR3 runs to 18 residues. The V gene end was trimmed by 1 base and the J gene end by 5 bases; junction bases not matched to a gene: 10. The CDR3 loop is CASSQGLAGLPPTGELFF. In DNA form, the CDR3 reads TGCGCCAGCAGCCAAGGACTAGCGGGTTTGCCCCCTACCGGGGAGCTGTTTTTT.

This chain joins TRBV24-1 and TRBJ2-1; 11 nucleotides match TRBD2. The CDR3 contains 15 residues. The V segment lost 4 bases and the J segment 4 bases; nucleotides outside the gene matches: 2. Germline V lookup: CDR1 KGHDR, CDR2 SFDVKD. The CDR3 spells CATSEGLAAYNEQFF. CDR3 in DNA: TGTGCCACCAGTGAGGGACTAGCGGCTTACAATGAGCAGTTCTTC.

The chain carries TRBV4-3 and TRBJ1-1, with a tentative D call TRBD1 (5 bases). This CDR3 is built from 21 residues. Germline assignment: CDR1 LGHNA and CDR2 YSLEER. Deletions cut 0 bases from V and 0 bases from J, with 26 bases between. The CDR3 is CASSQDSRKGHGRIMNTEAFF. CDR3 DNA: TGCGCCAGCAGCCAAGATTCGAGAAAAGGACACGGAAGGATAATGAACACTGAAGCTTTCTTT.

The chain joins TRBV30 to TRBJ2-7; TRBD2 matches 7 bases. V was clipped by 4 bases and J by 1 base; unmatched bases: 7. This CDR3 has 14 amino acids. Looked up from germline, CDR1 is GTSNPN and CDR2 is SVGIG (reference sequence). The CDR3 DNA is TGTGCCTGGACCACCTCCGGGGGGTCCTACGAGCAGTACTTC. Residues: CAWTTSGGSYEQYF. Full variable domain (missing parts from reference TRBV30 and TRBJ2-7): SQTIHQWPATLVQPVGSPLSLECTVEGTSNPNLYWYRQAAGRGLQLLFYSVGIGQISSEVPQNLSASRPQDRQFILSSKKLLLSDSGFYLCAWTTSGGSYEQYFGPGTRLTVT.

This chain links TRBV7-2 with TRBJ1-1; the D gene is possibly TRBD1 (6 bases). V lost 3 bases and J lost 5, with 16 bases in between. The germline V gene has CDR1 SGHTA and CDR2 FQGNSA. The CDR3 extends over 15 amino acids. The chain's CDR3 is CASSLGDIGVTEAFF. In DNA, the CDR3 is TGTGCCAGCAGCTTGGGGGACATCGGAGTTACTGAAGCTTTCTTT.